The source of this TCR beta chain is a study of early T cells in non-severe SARS-CoV-2 infection. Looking at the study overall: Unpaired chains resulted from sequencing bulk RNA of unsorted whole blood. Whole-study findings and limits: Missing private and CD4 specificities, VDJdb matching favored anti-spike CD8 responses.

This clonotype was detected only a few times. Its target is unknown. Trimming cost V 5 bases and J 1 base, with 8 bases left between them. From germline, CDR1 is SGHVS and CDR2 FNYEAQ. The CDR3 is 13 amino acids. Unique molecular identifiers were attached to individual cDNA molecules. TCRdb re-called the 5' RACE reads through MiXCR, storing one row per CDR3 protein. Of tens of thousands of distinct CDR3 sequences listed, about 9.4% were seen once; the top ten hold around 4.4%. This sequence originates from an adult who was a healthcare worker with PCR-confirmed SARS-CoV-2 infection or an uninfected control (not recorded which). The sample comprised whole blood. The chain joins TRBV7-6 to TRBJ1-1; D is possibly TRBD1 (5 bases). Here the CDR3 DNA reads TGTGCCAGCAGCCATACAGGGAACACTGAAGCTTTCTTT. Translation gives CASSHTGNTEAFF.